This passage covers 6 T cell receptor beta chains from one sample sequenced in a study of PD-L1 blockade in urothelial cancer (dated by TCRdb to about 2017). The sample's time point, from its label and the paper: peripheral blood 6 weeks after treatment start. To prepare the library, the immunoSEQ multiplex PCR assay was applied. The immuneACCESS repertoire file appears here via TCRdb, limited to in-frame rearrangements. These files lack a portion of the clones; in checked studies, under half of the deficit traces to unresolved V genes, and the cause of the others is not known. This sample comprises 45,000 to 60,000 clones, 88% of them detected only once. Approximately 2.5% of the sample belongs to the ten largest clones. This sample comprised PBMCs, obtained around atezolizumab (anti-PD-L1) treatment. The source of these receptors is a man between 60 and 75 years old with urothelial cancer.

The chain combines TRBV4-1 with TRBJ1-2, with TRBD1 identical over 9 bases. The CDR3 consists of 16 residues. In germline, CDR1 is MGHRA, CDR2 YSYEKL. V shed 4 bases and J 1 base; nucleotides not matched to a gene: 7. The CDR3 sequence: CASSPVNRGHNYGYTF. In DNA form, the CDR3 reads TGCGCCAGCAGCCCCGTGAACAGGGGGCATAACTATGGCTACACCTTC.

The V and J genes are TRBV18 and TRBJ2-3; D remains ambiguous. The V end lost 6 bases, the J end lost 1 base, and 5 bases lay between the germline ends. CDR1 and CDR2 (germline): KGHSH, LQKENI. This CDR3 is 12 amino acids long. CDR3 sequence (DNA): TGTGCCAGCTCTCCCGGCACAGATACGCAGTATTTT. Residues: CASSPGTDTQYF.

This chain joins TRBV21-1 and TRBJ2-6; the D segment call TRBD1 is taken from the table without a DNA check. TRBV21-1 is shown as a pseudogene. This CDR3 has 17 amino acids. CDR3 amino acids: CASSRRQDNSGANVLTF. CDR3 DNA: TGTGCCAGCAGCAGGAGACAGGATAACTCTGGGGCCAACGTCCTGACTTTC.

This sequence joins TRBV19 and TRBJ2-1; 7 bases are shared with TRBD1. After removal of 4 bases from V and 1 base from J, the junction contained 7 bases not matched to a gene. The CDR3 is 16 amino acids. Germline CDR1 LNHDA, CDR2 SQIVND (reference sequence). The CDR3 DNA reads as TGTGCCAGTAGTAGGGATGCAGGGGGTTCCTACAATGAGCAGTTCTTC. Its protein is CASSRDAGGSYNEQFF.

The chain uses TRBV10-2 and TRBJ1-2; 9 nucleotides match TRBD1. The CDR3 sequence is 17 residues long. J was trimmed by 4 bases and V by 0 bases; bases with no gene match: 9. Germline-derived CDR1 and CDR2 are WSHSY and SAAADI. CDR3: CASSESTGGPQGYGYTF. The DNA for the CDR3 is TGCGCCAGCAGTGAGTCAACAGGGGGCCCCCAAGGCTATGGCTACACCTTC.

V is TRBV28 and J is TRBJ2-5; a weak D match, TRBD1 (5 bases). From germline, CDR1 is MDHEN and CDR2 SYDVKM. V lost 3 bases to trimming and J lost 1 base, with 12 bases between them. The length of the CDR3 is 15 residues. CDR3 sequence (DNA): TGTGCCAGCAGTTTGGGGCATTCGTCCCAAGAGACCCAGTACTTC. Translation: CASSLGHSSQETQYF.